These 6 T cell receptor beta chains originate from one sample sequenced in a study of blood T cells in healthy people across ages. Using a J-beta primer mix together with a sample-barcoded 5' primer, a second PCR was run for about 6 to 12 cycles. TCRdb reprocessed the 5' RACE reads via MiXCR and lists one record per CDR3 protein. The profile shows 1.4 million to 1.5 million distinct CDR3 sequences, about 40% of them singletons. Sequencing was done on a sample of blood. These receptors originate from a woman between 18 and 30 years old in good health.

The chain links TRBV27 to TRBJ2-3, with D hard to call. Germline CDR1 and CDR2: MNHEY and SMNVEV (reference sequence). The CDR3 spans 15 residues. V gave up 5 bases and J gave up 4 bases, with 16 bases separating them. The CDR3 region is CASSLPAASPDTQYF. Here the CDR3 DNA reads TGTGCCAGCAGTCTACCGGCAGCCTCCCCAGATACGCAGTATTTT.

The V call is TRBV3-1, the J call TRBJ2-3, with D perhaps being TRBD1 or TRBD2 (5 bases each). This CDR3 region has 16 residues. The V and J ends lost 4 bases and 4 bases respectively, with 18 bases between them. Germline V gene sequence: CDR1 LGHDT, CDR2 YNNKEL (reference sequence). The CDR3 region has the DNA TGTGCCAGCAGCCGGGAAGTAATGAGGGACCCAGATACGCAGTATTTT. As protein: CASSREVMRDPDTQYF.

This clonotype showed up just once. J is TRBJ2-2 and V is TRBV5-1; D not certain. The CDR3 runs to 16 residues. The V and J ends lost 1 base and 0 bases respectively, with 10 bases between them. Germline V gene sequence: CDR1 SGHRS, CDR2 YFSETQ. The CDR3 coding sequence is TGCGCCAGCAGCTTGACTGGACGCTCGAACACCGGGGAGCTGTTTTTT. It yields the protein CASSLTGRSNTGELFF. Combining the CDR3 with reference TRBV5-1 and TRBJ2-2 gives the whole variable domain KAGVTQTPRYLIKTRGQQVTLSCSPISGHRSVSWYQQTPGQGLQFLFEYFSETQRNKGNFPGRFSGRQFSNSRSEMNVSTLELGDSALYLCASSLTGRSNTGELFFGEGSRLTVL.

This clonotype was seen more than once but under ten times. The chain links TRBV29-1 to TRBJ1-1, with D possibly being TRBD1 (5 bases). This CDR3 has 12 residues. Per germline, CDR1 SQVTM and CDR2 ANQGSEA. V lost 2 bases and J lost 6, with 10 bases in between. Written as DNA, the CDR3 is TGCAGCGTTGAACCCAGGGTCGCTGAAGCTTTCTTT. Amino acids: CSVEPRVAEAFF.

This chain links TRBV4-2 with TRBJ2-1; 13 bases align to TRBD2. The CDR3 spans 16 residues. The V segment lost 0 bases and the J segment 6 bases; nucleotides outside the gene matches: 2. The V gene's germline CDR1 is LGHNA and CDR2 YNFKEQ. CDR3 sequence (DNA): TGTGCCAGCAGCCAAGATGGGACTAGCGGGGCCAATGAGCAGTTCTTC. This sequence encodes CASSQDGTSGANEQFF.

This clonotype was seen more than once but under ten times. The rearrangement links TRBV7-2 to TRBJ2-1; unclear D gene. V shed 5 bases and J shed 1 base, with 9 bases lying between them. The CDR3 extends over 14 amino acids. Per germline, CDR1 SGHTA and CDR2 FQGNSA. CDR3 amino acids: CASSPYGSYNEQFF. DNA of the CDR3: TGTGCCAGCAGCCCTTATGGGTCCTACAATGAGCAGTTCTTC.